The clone carrying this TCR beta chain came up many times. This sample is drawn from a study of blood T cells in healthy people across ages. This CDR3 is 21 amino acids long. Losses at the gene ends were 5 bases for V and 6 bases for J; bases not matched to a gene: 29. The germline gives CDR1 SGHVS, CDR2 FNYEAQ. It was with a sample-barcoded 5' primer and a J-beta primer mix that a second PCR of roughly 6 to 12 cycles was run. TCRdb ran MiXCR on the 5' RACE reads and lists one entry per CDR3 protein. Among some 780,000 distinct CDR3 sequences, about 61% were seen once, and the ten largest hold more than 25%.

This chain joins TRBV7-6 and TRBJ1-2; 8 nucleotides line up with TRBD1. The source of this sequence is a man aged 35 to 55 in good health. Specimen: blood. CDR3 nucleotides: TGTGCCAGCAGCCGCTTTGCCATCAGGGGGCAGAATTTTTCTGCAGGGAATGGCTACACCTTC. Residues: CASSRFAIRGQNFSAGNGYTF.